Presented here are 19 T cell receptor beta chains from one specimen sequenced in a study of PD-L1 blockade in urothelial cancer. Assay: immunoSEQ multiplex PCR; the TCRdb copy retains only in-frame clones and omits some. The profile covers roughly 40,000 clones, with approximately 90% appearing a single time and roughly 10% taken by the ten largest. Indicated time point: pretreatment peripheral blood. The source material was PBMCs, sampled around atezolizumab (anti-PD-L1) treatment. The receptors were sampled from a woman in her sixties with urothelial cancer.

The chain uses TRBV9 and TRBJ2-7; D ambiguous. Looked up from germline, CDR1 is SGDLS and CDR2 is YYNGEE. There are 11 residues in the CDR3. The V end lost 4 bases, the J end lost 6 bases, and 8 bases lay between the germline ends. In DNA form, the CDR3 reads TGTGCCAGCAGCCTCCGGTCCGAGCAGTACTTC. It translates to CASSLRSEQYF.

This clone was counted a few times. J is TRBJ2-7 and V is TRBV11-2; possibly TRBD2 for D (5 bases). CDR1 and CDR2 from the germline V gene are SGHAT and FQNNGV. V lost 5 bases to trimming and J lost 3 bases, with 11 bases between them. This CDR3 is 13 amino acids long. CDR3: CASSRTRDYEQYF. The CDR3 region has the DNA TGTGCCAGCAGCCGGACTCGAGACTACGAGCAGTACTTC. The entire variable domain, with the rest obtained from reference TRBV11-2 and TRBJ2-7, is as follows: EAGVAQSPRYKIIEKRQSVAFWCNPISGHATLYWYQQILGQGPKLLIQFQNNGVVDDSQLPKDRFSAERLKGVDSTLKIQPAKLEDSAVYLCASSRTRDYEQYFGPGTRLTVT.

The chain is built from TRBV18 and TRBJ2-1, with D possibly being TRBD2 (6 bases). V lost 0 bases and J lost 7, with 10 bases in between. The CDR3 sequence is 14 residues long. In germline, CDR1 is KGHSH, CDR2 LQKENI. CDR3 region: CASSPPSLANEQFF. The CDR3 nucleotides read TGTGCCAGCTCACCACCGAGTCTAGCGAATGAGCAGTTCTTC.

The chain recombines TRBV28 with TRBJ1-2; D might be TRBD1 (6 bases). Germline-derived CDR1 and CDR2 are MDHEN and SYDVKM. V gave up 3 bases and J gave up 4 bases, with 12 bases separating them. The CDR3 sequence is 14 residues long. CDR3 nucleotide sequence: TGTGCCAGCAGTTTCGGACAGCGCTCCTATGGCTACACCTTC. It encodes CASSFGQRSYGYTF.

The V gene is TRBV7-6, the J gene TRBJ2-2; 15 positions match TRBD2. Germline loops: CDR1 SGHVS, CDR2 FNYEAQ. V lost 2 bases to trimming and J lost 6 bases; unmatched junction nucleotides: 10. The CDR3 runs to 19 residues. CDR3 region: CASSLLGLAGGPVPGELFF. In nucleotides, the CDR3 is TGTGCCAGCAGCTTACTCGGACTAGCGGGAGGGCCGGTACCCGGGGAGCTGTTTTTT.

V and J are TRBV7-6 and TRBJ2-3, with TRBD2 as a possible D gene (6 bases). The germline CDR1 and CDR2 sequences are SGHVS and FNYEAQ. The germline V and J ends were trimmed by 4 bases and 3 bases, with 11 bases remaining between them. The CDR3 length is 14 residues. Here the CDR3 DNA reads TGTGCCAGCAGCTGGGGAGGAGGAACAGATACGCAGTATTTT. Translated, it gives CASSWGGGTDTQYF.

The chain recombines TRBV7-9 with TRBJ2-5; the D gene is possibly TRBD2 (6 bases). Per germline, CDR1 SEHNR and CDR2 FQNEAQ (reference sequence). V lost 1 base and J 5 bases, leaving 8 bases between the germline ends. This CDR3 contains 13 residues. CDR3 sequence reads: CASSLGGGETQYF. CDR3 sequence (DNA): TGTGCCAGCAGCTTAGGAGGAGGGGAGACCCAGTACTTC.

This chain connects TRBV19 to TRBJ2-7; TRBD1 matches at 7 bases. The CDR3 extends over 14 amino acids. Germline V lookup: CDR1 LNHDA, CDR2 SQIVND (reference sequence). With 5 bases clipped from V and 2 bases from J, the junction kept 6 bases outside the gene matches. The CDR3 bases are TGTGCCAGTAGTCCCCGACAGGGTACCTACGAGCAGTACTTC. Translation gives CASSPRQGTYEQYF.

This clone was counted once. This chain links TRBV6-4 with TRBJ1-5; D may be TRBD1 (6 bases). CDR1 is MRHNA, CDR2 SNTAGT, per germline. Trimming shortened V by 3 bases and J by 4 bases, and 10 bases separated the two germline ends. This CDR3 has 14 amino acids. CDR3 nucleotide sequence: TGTGCCAGCAGTGAGTTCCAGGGGAATCAGCCCCAGCATTTT. Translated, it gives CASSEFQGNQPQHF.

This rearrangement joins TRBV10-1 to TRBJ2-7; the match to TRBD1 covers 11 bases. V lost 6 bases and J lost 6; bases outside the gene matches: 7. The CDR3 totals 14 residues. CDR1 WNHNN and CDR2 SYGVQD come from the germline V gene (reference sequence). The CDR3: CASRDRGLGSEQYF. The CDR3 DNA is TGCGCCAGCAGGGACAGGGGGCTCGGGAGCGAGCAGTACTTC.

The rearrangement joins TRBV1 to TRBJ2-5; TRBD1 reflects the table's D call only, with no check against the DNA. TRBV1 is labeled a pseudogene. The CDR3 is 14 amino acids. The CDR3 here is CTSSRSGREETQYF. CDR3 bases: TGCACCAGCAGCCGGTCGGGCAGGGAAGAGACCCAGTACTTC.

The chain carries TRBV5-4 and TRBJ2-5; 8 bases fit TRBD1. Trimming cost V 0 bases and J 5 bases; bases outside gene matches: 12. Looked up from germline, CDR1 is SGHNT and CDR2 is YYREEE (reference sequence). This CDR3 is 17 amino acids long. CDR3 nucleotide sequence: TGTGCCAGCAGCTTGGAGGCGGCAGGGGGCTTGGGGGAGACCCAGTACTTC. This sequence encodes CASSLEAAGGLGETQYF.

The CDR3 coding sequence is TGTGCCAGCAGTAACGGACAGGGAGGCACTGAAGCTTTCTTT. Encoded protein: CASSNGQGGTEAFF. This chain links TRBV6-6 with TRBJ1-1, with 8 bases lining up with TRBD1. In germline, CDR1 is MNHNY, CDR2 SVGAGI (reference sequence). The V gene end was trimmed by 5 bases and the J gene end by 4 bases; junction bases not matched to a gene: 6. The CDR3 runs to 14 residues.

The chain combines TRBV9 with TRBJ2-5; 7 bases line up with TRBD2. J was trimmed by 1 base and V by 0 bases; bases with no gene match: 3. Germline CDR1 and CDR2: SGDLS and YYNGEE. The CDR3 covers 15 residues. CDR3 nucleotides: TGTGCCAGCAGCGTAGGGGGAGGGTTCCAAGAGACCCAGTACTTC. This translates into CASSVGGGFQETQYF.

V and J are TRBV28 and TRBJ1-1; D is ambiguous. Germline V gives CDR1 MDHEN, CDR2 SYDVKM. This CDR3 contains 12 residues. Trimming cost V 5 bases and J 7 bases, with 11 bases left between them. The CDR3 DNA reads TGTGCCAGCAGTCCTGCCGGGTTTGAAGCTTTCTTT. It yields the protein CASSPAGFEAFF.

The chain recombines TRBV27 with TRBJ2-7; 11 bases are a match to TRBD1. In germline, CDR1 is MNHEY, CDR2 SMNVEV (reference sequence). CDR3 size: 16 residues. Trimming removed 7 bases from V and 6 bases from J; junction bases left unmatched: 14. The CDR3 region has the DNA TGTGCCAGCATCCCAGGTTGGGGACAGGGGGGGGTCGAGCAGTACTTC. It yields the protein CASIPGWGQGGVEQYF.

The gene calls are TRBV6-1 and TRBJ1-1; the match to TRBD1 covers 8 bases. This CDR3 is 17 amino acids long. CDR1 and CDR2 from the germline V gene are MNHNS and SASEGT. Trimming at V came to 4 bases and at J to 3 bases, leaving 13 bases not matched to a gene. The CDR3 DNA reads as TGTGCCAGCAGTGTGAGAGAGGACAGGGATTGGGACACTGAAGCTTTCTTT. Translated, it gives CASSVREDRDWDTEAFF.

This chain links TRBV7-3 with TRBJ1-2; perhaps TRBD1 as D (6 bases). V was pared by 5 bases and J by 7 bases, with 14 bases between. CDR1 is SGHTA and CDR2 is FQGTGA in the germline V gene. This CDR3 has 13 residues. CDR3 protein: CASSPTLGGGYTF. Here the CDR3 DNA reads TGTGCCAGCAGCCCTACCCTAGGGGGTGGCTACACCTTC. Variable domain in full (rest from reference TRBV7-3 and TRBJ1-2): GAGVSQTPSNKVTEKGKYVELRCDPISGHTALYWYRQSLGQGPEFLIYFQGTGAADDSGLPNDRFFAVRPEGSVSTLKIQRTERGDSAVYLCASSPTLGGGYTFGSGTRLTVV.

The chain employs TRBV5-4 and TRBJ1-3; the match to TRBD1 covers 7 bases. The germline CDR1 and CDR2 sequences are SGHNT and YYREEE (reference sequence). V shed 4 bases and J 2 bases; nucleotides not matched to a gene: 3. The CDR3 is 14 amino acids. As DNA, the CDR3 is TGTGCCAGCAGCGCAAGGGGGCCTGGAAACACCATATATTTT. It is translated as CASSARGPGNTIYF.